The present T cell receptor (beta chain) was sequenced within a study of blood T cell repertoires in COVID-19. As processed by the authors: Amplified reference gene primers provided the basis for estimating nucleated cell counts. The assay was immunoSEQ multiplex PCR, and TCRdb's table has in-frame clones only and misses some. From that table come the V and J calls and clone size; the DNA was used to work out D and trimming. This sample has under 200,000 clones; about 85% occur once, and the top ten carry around 9.8%. Germline V gene sequence: CDR1 SGHAT, CDR2 FQNNGV. CDR3 length: 14 amino acids. V lost 3 bases to trimming and J lost 7 bases; unmatched junction nucleotides: 5.

The V gene is TRBV11-2, the J gene TRBJ2-2; TRBD1 matches 7 bases. This receptor was taken from a woman of 80 years or more with acute or convalescent COVID-19. Sequenced material: peripheral blood. CDR3 loop: CASSFSRQGGELFF. DNA of the CDR3: TGTGCCAGCAGCTTTTCGCGACAGGGCGGGGAGCTGTTTTTT.